The sequence of this T cell receptor (beta chain) was determined in a study of shared clonotypes between healthy human individuals. CDR3 length: 15 amino acids. The V segment lost 4 bases and the J segment 0 bases; nucleotides outside the gene matches: 6. CDR1 and CDR2 (germline): SGHRS, YFSETQ. TCRdb keeps only in-frame clones here, not all; method: immunoSEQ multiplex PCR. The table lists approximately 500,000 clones, about 72% of them singletons. The clonotype was recovered from a woman between 40 and 55 years old in good health. Some clones in this sample may be carry-over from other donors' samples. The specimen was PBMCs. The chain couples TRBV5-1 to TRBJ1-2, with 7 bases fitting TRBD1. CDR3 nucleotide sequence: TGCGCCAGCAGCCTGAACACAGGGGCTAACTATGGCTACACCTTC. It translates to CASSLNTGANYGYTF. Full variable domain (outside the CDR3, taken from reference TRBV5-1 and TRBJ1-2): KAGVTQTPRYLIKTRGQQVTLSCSPISGHRSVSWYQQTPGQGLQFLFEYFSETQRNKGNFPGRFSGRQFSNSRSEMNVSTLELGDSALYLCASSLNTGANYGYTFGSGTRLTVV.